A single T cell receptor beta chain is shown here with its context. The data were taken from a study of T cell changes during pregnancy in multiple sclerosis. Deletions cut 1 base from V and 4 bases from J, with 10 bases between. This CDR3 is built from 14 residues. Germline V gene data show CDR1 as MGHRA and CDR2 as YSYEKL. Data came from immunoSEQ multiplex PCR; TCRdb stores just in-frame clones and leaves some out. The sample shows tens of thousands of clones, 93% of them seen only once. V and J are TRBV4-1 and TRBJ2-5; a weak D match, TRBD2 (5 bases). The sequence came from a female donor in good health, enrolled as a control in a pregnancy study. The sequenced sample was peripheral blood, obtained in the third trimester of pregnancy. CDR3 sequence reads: CASSQGVGRETQYF. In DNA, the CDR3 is TGCGCCAGCAGCCAAGGGGTGGGGAGAGAGACCCAGTACTTC.